This T cell receptor beta chain was recorded in a study of technical replicates of blood from several donors (dated by TCRdb to the late 2010s). The V end loses 1 base and the J end loses 3 bases, and a stretch of 13 bases separates them. The CDR3 runs 16 residues from the cysteine to the phenylalanine. CDR3 DNA only is kept here, 48 bases in frame from base 1. The germline V gene encodes CDR1 SEHNR and CDR2 FQNEAQ (reference sequence). The library relied on the immunoSEQ multiplex PCR assay. TCRdb took over this immuneACCESS table, retaining in-frame rearrangements with V and J assigned. Such tables are incomplete; in checked studies, under half of the missing clones stem from an unresolved V gene, and the remainder is unexplained. The sample records 65,000 to 95,000 clones, 93% of which are singletons. The ten largest clonotypes hold 0.25% to 0.3% of the sample. About this clone: Its specific antigen is unknown. Base quality data are lacking; no much larger clone is found one base away.

The rearrangement combines TRBV7-9 with TRBJ2-1; TRBD1 is possibly the D segment (6 matching bases). This clonotype originated in a human donor in good health. The sample taken for sequencing was T cells isolated from PBMCs. In nucleotide form, the sequence is TGTGCCAGCAGCTTAGGGAACAGGGCTATCTACAATGAGCAGTTCTTC. This codes for CASSLGNRAIYNEQFF. The reference TRBV7-9 and TRBJ2-1 proteins fill in what lies around the CDR3, so the full variable domain reads DTGVSQNPRHKITKRGQNVTFRCDPISEHNRLYWYRQTLGQGPEFLTYFQNEAQLEKSRLLSDRFSAERPKGSFSTLEIQRTEQGDSAMYLCASSLGNRAIYNEQFFGPGTRLTVL.